This TCR beta chain appears in the sequencing data of a study of beta chain features in type 1 diabetes. Whole-study context: Across all samples, about 100,000,000 sorted cells were examined.

Findings and limits, study-wide: Patients' naive, central memory and Treg TCRB repertoires seemed closer to one another than those of healthy donors. Moderate yet significant TCRB CDR3 shortening was seen in Type 1 diabetes patients in all four CD4+ subsets.

The germline gives CDR1 MNHNY, CDR2 SVGAGI (reference sequence). The length of the CDR3 is 13 residues. The V and J ends lost 5 bases and 2 bases respectively, with 8 bases between them. Sorting based on CD45RO/CCR7/CD25/CD127/CD95/CD27 separated CD4+ naive, central memory, regulatory and stem cell-like memory cells. Reverse transcription of all isolated RNA meant that expressed TCRB transcripts were sequenced. Data came from immunoSEQ multiplex PCR; TCRdb stores just in-frame clones and leaves some out. Among around 240,000 clones listed, under 20% were seen once. This clone has more than one count but fewer than ten. Its target is not known.

V and J are TRBV6-6 and TRBJ2-3; D remains unclear. The TCR comes from a man younger than 45 with type 1 diabetes. The material sequenced was naive CD4+ T cells from blood. DNA for the CDR3: TGTGCCAGCAGTCCCCCCTCCACAGATACGCAGTATTTT. Its translation: CASSPPSTDTQYF.